These 30 T cell receptor beta chains originate from one sample sequenced in a study of shared clonotypes between healthy human individuals. Clones were sequenced by immunoSEQ multiplex PCR, and TCRdb holds only the in-frame ones, with some missing. The sample includes 2,500,000 or so clones, approximately 90% of them seen just once. Sequenced sample: naive CD4+ T cells from PBMCs. Subset described: CD45RA+ positively selected. These receptors were obtained from a man between 18 and 35 years old in good health. Some clones in this sample may be carry-over from other donors' samples.

CDR3 bases: TGCAGCGTTCGGACAGGGGGCCGGGAGACCCAGTACTTC. It yields the protein CSVRTGGRETQYF. V usage is TRBV29-1 and J usage is TRBJ2-5; 11 nucleotides align to TRBD1. CDR1 and CDR2 (germline): SQVTM, ANQGSEA. This CDR3 spans 13 amino acids. The J segment lost 5 bases and the V segment lost 5 bases, leaving 4 bases of the junction unmatched.

The chain is built from TRBV29-1 and TRBJ2-7; D uncertain. Trimming pared 4 bases from V and 0 bases from J, leaving 13 bases between. CDR3 size: 14 residues. From germline, CDR1 is SQVTM and CDR2 ANQGSEA. The CDR3 sequence is CSVVWQARSYEQYF. Written as DNA, the CDR3 is TGCAGCGTTGTATGGCAGGCCCGCTCCTACGAGCAGTACTTC.

The chain combines TRBV2 with TRBJ2-7; 11 nucleotides match TRBD2. V shed 6 bases, J shed 3 bases, and the junction held 4 bases outside the gene matches. Germline V gene data show CDR1 as SNHLY and CDR2 as FYNNEI. The CDR3 length is 14 residues. The CDR3 DNA reads as TGTGCCAGCAGGACAGGGACTAGCGGCTACGAGCAGTACTTC. It specifies CASRTGTSGYEQYF.

The CDR3 bases are TGTGCCAGCAGCCCCACTCCGGGACAGGGCAAATCCGTTTATGGCTACACCTTC. Translating gives CASSPTPGQGKSVYGYTF. This chain connects TRBV7-9 to TRBJ1-2; 9 bases match TRBD1. V shed 5 bases, J shed 5 bases, and the junction held 18 bases outside the gene matches. Germline CDR1 reads SEHNR; CDR2 reads FQNEAQ (reference sequence). CDR3 length equals 18 residues.

The rearrangement uses TRBV5-1 and TRBJ2-5, with D possibly being TRBD1 (5 bases). Germline CDR1 reads SGHRS; CDR2 reads YFSETQ. This CDR3 has 14 amino acids. Trimming took 0 bases from V and 5 from J, leaving 11 bases between them. The CDR3 nucleotides read TGCGCCAGCAGCTTGGTCATGGGGCCGGAGACCCAGTACTTC. Its translation: CASSLVMGPETQYF.

The V and J genes are TRBV7-2 and TRBJ2-1, with D possibly TRBD2 on 6 matching bases. The CDR3 is 15 residues long. V lost 1 base and J lost 6, with 13 bases in between. Looked up from germline, CDR1 is SGHTA and CDR2 is FQGNSA. As DNA, the CDR3 is TGTGCCAGCAGCTTAGTACGGGACTTCCCCAATGAGCAGTTCTTC. Translated, it gives CASSLVRDFPNEQFF.

The gene calls are TRBV19 and TRBJ2-1; D is uncertain. Germline V gene data show CDR1 as LNHDA and CDR2 as SQIVND (reference sequence). The germline V and J ends were trimmed by 0 bases and 9 bases, with 9 bases remaining between them. The CDR3 contains 13 residues. The DNA of the CDR3 is TGTGCCAGTAGTATAGATTGGAATAGTGAGCAGTTCTTC. It encodes CASSIDWNSEQFF.

The rearrangement joins TRBV29-1 to TRBJ2-5; maybe TRBD2 (6 bases). Germline CDR1 reads SQVTM; CDR2 reads ANQGSEA. V lost 7 bases and J lost 7, with 16 bases in between. CDR3 size: 12 residues. The CDR3 protein is CSAAREAGTQYF. The CDR3 DNA follows: TGCAGCGCCGCCAGGGAGGCCGGGACCCAGTACTTC.

This clone was picked up one time. The rearrangement joins TRBV6-6 to TRBJ1-3; D gene unclear. Between the trimmed V and J ends, which lost 5 bases and 0 bases, there was a span of 14 bases. Germline lookup yields CDR1 MNHNY and CDR2 SVGAGI (reference sequence). The CDR3 sequence is 16 residues long. The CDR3 is CASSPRAYSSGNTIYF. CDR3 in DNA: TGTGCCAGCAGTCCCCGGGCCTATAGCTCTGGAAACACCATATATTTT.

The chain employs TRBV19 and TRBJ1-5; 7 nucleotides line up with TRBD1. The J segment lost 5 bases and the V segment lost 6 bases, leaving 7 bases of the junction unmatched. The CDR3 is made up of 14 amino acids. Germline V gene data show CDR1 as LNHDA and CDR2 as SQIVND (reference sequence). CDR3 region: CASRPGQPHQPQHF. The CDR3 DNA follows: TGTGCCAGTAGACCGGGACAGCCCCATCAGCCCCAGCATTTT.

V is TRBV6-5 and J is TRBJ1-1; no reliable D call. The germline CDR1 and CDR2 sequences are MNHEY and SVGAGI. Trimming removed 4 bases from V and 2 bases from J, with 14 bases in between. The CDR3 consists of 15 residues. The CDR3 nucleotides are TGTGCCAGCAGTTCCTACGGACGGAAAAACACTGAAGCTTTCTTT. Its translation: CASSSYGRKNTEAFF.

The chain joins TRBV19 to TRBJ2-7, with 13 bases fitting TRBD2. Germline V gives CDR1 LNHDA, CDR2 SQIVND (reference sequence). The CDR3 covers 14 residues. Trimming removed 10 bases from V and 6 bases from J; junction bases left unmatched: 9. CDR3 nucleotides: TGTGCCACCTCCGGGACTAGCGGGACCTTCGAGCAGTACTTC. Translated, it gives CATSGTSGTFEQYF.

The chain employs TRBV5-1 and TRBJ2-1, with D unclear. V gave up 0 bases and J gave up 0 bases, with 13 bases separating them. The CDR3 is 17 residues long. Germline lookup yields CDR1 SGHRS and CDR2 YFSETQ. The CDR3 sequence is CASSLGQAKSSYNEQFF. The CDR3 DNA sequence: TGCGCCAGCAGCTTGGGCCAGGCAAAGAGCTCCTACAATGAGCAGTTCTTC.

The chain uses TRBV2 and TRBJ1-5, with D unclear. V was pared by 8 bases and J by 0 bases, with 14 bases between. CDR1 and CDR2 (germline): SNHLY, FYNNEI. This CDR3 is 15 amino acids long. The CDR3 nucleotides read TGTGCCAGCGCCCTCGGGCAGACTAGCAATCAGCCCCAGCATTTT. Protein: CASALGQTSNQPQHF.

This chain connects TRBV28 to TRBJ2-4, with TRBD1 identical over 10 bases. V shed 3 bases, J shed 9 bases, and the junction held 8 bases outside the gene matches. Germline V gene data show CDR1 as MDHEN and CDR2 as SYDVKM. This CDR3 spans 15 amino acids. CDR3 sequence reads: CASSFLDRGLGIQYF. As DNA, the CDR3 is TGTGCCAGCAGTTTTCTCGACAGGGGGCTAGGCATTCAGTACTTC.

As DNA, the CDR3 is TGTGCCAGCAGCTCCCCCCGGGACAGACTTAACTATGGCTACACCTTC. Amino acids: CASSSPRDRLNYGYTF. This sequence joins TRBV5-4 and TRBJ1-2, with 7 bases that match TRBD1. The junction had 9 bases not matched to a gene; V was cut back by 3 bases and J by 1 base. The CDR3 is 16 residues long. Germline V CDR1 and CDR2: SGHNT, YYREEE (reference sequence).

Notes on this clone: The same CDR3 can be traced to other DNA sequences in this sample. This chain connects TRBV6-5 to TRBJ1-4; D gene ambiguous. CDR1 MNHEY and CDR2 SVGAGI come from the germline V gene. The V and J ends lost 0 bases and 8 bases respectively, with 4 bases between them. The CDR3 covers 12 residues. CDR3 sequence (DNA): TGTGCCAGCAGTTACTCGAAAGAAAAACTGTTTTTT. Protein product: CASSYSKEKLFF.

This chain connects TRBV10-3 to TRBJ2-2, with D maybe TRBD2 (6 bases). CDR3 size: 15 residues. Germline V gives CDR1 ENHRY, CDR2 SYGVKD. V was shortened by 4 bases and J by 1 base, with 10 bases between the two germline ends. The CDR3 DNA is TGTGCCATCAGTGGGGGGGTTAGGAACACCGGGGAGCTGTTTTTT. Translated: CAISGGVRNTGELFF.

The V and J genes are TRBV11-2 and TRBJ2-7, with 7 bases matching TRBD2. In germline, CDR1 is SGHAT, CDR2 FQNNGV. Trimming at V came to 1 base and at J to 3 bases, leaving 6 bases not matched to a gene. The CDR3 covers 15 residues. As DNA, the CDR3 is TGTGCCAGCAGCTTAGTTGGGCGGGAGAGCTACGAGCAGTACTTC. Translating gives CASSLVGRESYEQYF.

This chain connects TRBV6-1 to TRBJ1-2; maybe TRBD1 (5 bases). V was shortened by 8 bases and J by 0 bases, with 13 bases between the two germline ends. The CDR3 loop spans 14 amino acids. Germline-derived CDR1 and CDR2 are MNHNS and SASEGT. The CDR3 loop reads CASPEWGANYGYTF. CDR3 nucleotide sequence: TGTGCCAGCCCCGAGTGGGGGGCTAACTATGGCTACACCTTC.

The rearrangement joins TRBV19 to TRBJ2-7; the match to TRBD2 covers 7 bases. The V and J ends lost 6 bases and 2 bases, in that order; junction bases with no gene match: 7. CDR1 is LNHDA and CDR2 is SQIVND in the germline V gene (reference sequence). The CDR3 covers 14 residues. CDR3 sequence reads: CASSIIGGTYEQYF. DNA of the CDR3: TGTGCCAGTAGCATCATCGGGGGGACCTACGAGCAGTACTTC.

The chain couples TRBV5-5 to TRBJ2-5; D might be TRBD1 (6 bases). From germline, CDR1 is SGHKS and CDR2 YYEKEE (reference sequence). CDR3 length: 16 residues. V was cut by 4 bases and J by 3 bases, with 19 bases left in between. CDR3 amino acids: CASSRTGTTTKETQYF. CDR3 bases: TGTGCCAGCAGCCGGACCGGGACAACAACCAAAGAGACCCAGTACTTC.

The V call is TRBV28, the J call TRBJ2-7; D might be TRBD2 (6 bases). The ends were cut back, 3 bases at V and 1 base at J, with 19 bases in the middle. Germline CDR1 MDHEN, CDR2 SYDVKM. The CDR3 consists of 17 residues. The CDR3 protein is CASSFPGGGTTSYEQYF. CDR3 nucleotide sequence: TGTGCCAGCAGTTTCCCCGGAGGAGGGACCACATCCTACGAGCAGTACTTC. The full variable domain, in which reference TRBV28 and TRBJ2-7 provide the parts outside the CDR3, is DVKVTQSSRYLVKRTGEKVFLECVQDMDHENMFWYRQDPGLGLRLIYFSYDVKMKEKGDIPEGYSVSREKKERFSLILESASTNQTSMYLCASSFPGGGTTSYEQYFGPGTRLTVT.

The chain joins TRBV7-3 to TRBJ2-3; 9 nucleotides align to TRBD1. Per the germline V gene, CDR1 is SGHTA and CDR2 is FQGTGA. The CDR3 extends over 14 amino acids. J lost 7 bases, V lost 5 bases, and 7 bases had no gene match. The CDR3 reads CASSLPGQGNTQYF. In nucleotides, the CDR3 is TGTGCCAGCAGCCTTCCGGGACAGGGCAATACGCAGTATTTT.

The chain combines TRBV5-4 with TRBJ2-7; the D gene is possibly TRBD2 (6 bases). Germline-derived CDR1 and CDR2 are SGHNT and YYREEE (reference sequence). Trimming took 0 bases from V and 2 from J, leaving 12 bases between them. The CDR3 runs to 15 residues. The CDR3, as DNA: TGTGCCAGCAGCTTGGATAGCGGATCAACCTACGAGCAGTACTTC. This sequence encodes CASSLDSGSTYEQYF.

The chain links TRBV5-8 to TRBJ1-2, with D perhaps matching TRBD1 (6 bases). V dropped 0 bases and J dropped 5 bases, with 20 bases sitting between them. This CDR3 contains 17 residues. Germline loops: CDR1 SGHTS, CDR2 YDEGEE. CDR3 bases: TGTGCCAGCAGCTTGGTTTTTGGCAGGGGATCTGAGTATGGCTACACCTTC. Translation gives CASSLVFGRGSEYGYTF.

The chain uses TRBV5-8 and TRBJ1-5; 7 nucleotides align to TRBD1. The ends lost 1 base at V and 3 bases at J; junction bases unmatched: 10. The length of the CDR3 is 17 residues. Germline lookup yields CDR1 SGHTS and CDR2 YDEGEE. The CDR3 region is CASSLSRGQGVNQPQHF. The CDR3 coding sequence is TGTGCCAGCAGCTTGTCGAGGGGGCAGGGGGTCAATCAGCCCCAGCATTTT.

The chain carries TRBV6-6 and TRBJ2-2, with D unresolved. Germline V gene sequence: CDR1 MNHNY, CDR2 SVGAGI (reference sequence). This CDR3 is 14 amino acids long. V was clipped by 0 bases and J by 5 bases, with 7 bases between them. CDR3 sequence: CASSYSELTGELFF. CDR3 in DNA: TGTGCCAGCAGTTACTCCGAGCTAACCGGGGAGCTGTTTTTT.

The genes are TRBV6-6 and TRBJ1-5, with D unresolved. The CDR3 totals 14 residues. V was pared by 5 bases and J by 7 bases, with 15 bases between. Germline CDR1 and CDR2: MNHNY and SVGAGI (reference sequence). CDR3 loop: CASSPLDRKQPQHF. The CDR3 coding sequence is TGTGCCAGCAGTCCCCTGGATCGTAAACAGCCCCAGCATTTT.

The V gene is TRBV7-9, the J gene TRBJ2-7, with a weak D call TRBD2 (6 bases). The V gene lost 6 bases and the J gene lost 5 bases, with 14 bases spanning the gap. This CDR3 is built from 13 residues. Germline lookup yields CDR1 SEHNR and CDR2 FQNEAQ (reference sequence). The CDR3 DNA is TGTGCCAGCAGTTCCGGGAGTTGGGACGAGCAGTACTTC. This encodes CASSSGSWDEQYF.